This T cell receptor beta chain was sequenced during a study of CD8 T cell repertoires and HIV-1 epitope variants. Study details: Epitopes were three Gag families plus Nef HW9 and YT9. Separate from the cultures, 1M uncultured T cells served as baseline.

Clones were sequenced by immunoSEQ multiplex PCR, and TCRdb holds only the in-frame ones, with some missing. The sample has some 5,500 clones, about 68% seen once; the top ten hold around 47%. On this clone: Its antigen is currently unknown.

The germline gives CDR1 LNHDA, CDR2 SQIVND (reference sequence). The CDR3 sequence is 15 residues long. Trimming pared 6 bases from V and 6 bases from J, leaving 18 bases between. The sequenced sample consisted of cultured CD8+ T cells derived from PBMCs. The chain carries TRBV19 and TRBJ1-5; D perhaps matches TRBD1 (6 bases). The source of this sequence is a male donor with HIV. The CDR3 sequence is CASSHGDIGSQPQHF. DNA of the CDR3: TGTGCCAGTAGCCATGGGGACATTGGTAGTCAGCCCCAGCATTTT.